The 4 T cell receptor beta chains in this list originate from one sample, sequenced in a study of shared clonotypes between healthy human individuals. Method: immunoSEQ multiplex PCR; TCRdb's copy keeps in-frame clones and lacks some. The sample consists of hundreds of thousands of clones, about 90% of them appearing once. The naive CD8 population came from CD45RO-negative cells selected for CCR7, without terminally differentiated effector memory CD45RA+ cells. Sequencing was carried out using naive CD8+ T cells sorted from blood. All receptors derive from a man aged 25 to 40 in good health.

This chain joins TRBV7-9 and TRBJ1-4, with 7 bases that match TRBD1. CDR3 length: 12 residues. Germline CDR1 SEHNR, CDR2 FQNEAQ (reference sequence). J gave up 7 bases and V 4 bases, and 0 bases lay outside the gene matches. CDR3: CASSSGGEKLFF. CDR3 coding DNA: TGTGCCAGCAGCTCAGGGGGTGAAAAACTGTTTTTT.

In this sample, this clone turned up once. J is TRBJ2-2 and V is TRBV29-1; D is unclear. This CDR3 comprises 14 residues. V gave up 7 bases and J gave up 8 bases, with 20 bases separating them. Germline V gene data show CDR1 as SQVTM and CDR2 as ANQGSEA. As DNA, the CDR3 is TGCAGCGCCCGTTGGGCAGCCAGCCGTGGGGAGCTGTTTTTT. Translation gives CSARWAASRGELFF.

The CDR3 is CAGQGNNEQFF. The DNA of the CDR3 is TGTGCCGGACAGGGGAACAATGAGCAGTTCTTC. This rearrangement joins TRBV28 to TRBJ2-1, with 9 bases fitting TRBD1. CDR1 is MDHEN and CDR2 is SYDVKM in the germline V gene. Losses at the gene ends were 11 bases for V and 5 bases for J; bases not matched to a gene: 1. CDR3 length: 11 amino acids.

This rearrangement joins TRBV7-2 to TRBJ2-1; D gene uncertain. The V and J ends lost 2 bases and 10 bases respectively, with 15 bases between them. Germline V lookup: CDR1 SGHTA, CDR2 FQGNSA. CDR3 length: 14 amino acids. DNA of the CDR3: TGTGCCAGCAGCTTAAGAGACTCCTTCCCCGAGCAGTTCTTC. Protein: CASSLRDSFPEQFF. Using reference TRBV7-2 and TRBJ2-1 for the parts outside the CDR3, the full variable domain is GAGVSQSPSNKVTEKGKDVELRCDPISGHTALYWYRQSLGQGLEFLIYFQGNSAPDKSGLPSDRFSAERTGGSVSTLTIQRTQQEDSAVYLCASSLRDSFPEQFFGPGTRLTVL.